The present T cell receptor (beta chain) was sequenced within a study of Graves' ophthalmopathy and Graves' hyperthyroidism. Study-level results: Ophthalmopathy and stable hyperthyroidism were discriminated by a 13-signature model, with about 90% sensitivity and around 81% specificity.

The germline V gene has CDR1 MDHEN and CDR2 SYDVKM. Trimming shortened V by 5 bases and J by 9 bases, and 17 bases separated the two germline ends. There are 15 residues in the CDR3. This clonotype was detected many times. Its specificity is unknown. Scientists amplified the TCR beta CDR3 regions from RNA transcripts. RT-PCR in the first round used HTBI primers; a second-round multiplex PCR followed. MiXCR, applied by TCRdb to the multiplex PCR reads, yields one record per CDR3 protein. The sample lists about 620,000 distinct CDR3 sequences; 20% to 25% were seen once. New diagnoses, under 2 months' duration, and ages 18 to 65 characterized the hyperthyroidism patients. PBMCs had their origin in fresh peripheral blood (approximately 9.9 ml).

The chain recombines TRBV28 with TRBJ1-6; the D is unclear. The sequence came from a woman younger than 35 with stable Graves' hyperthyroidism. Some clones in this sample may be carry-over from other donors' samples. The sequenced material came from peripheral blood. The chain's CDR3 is CASSPPRFRSSPLHF. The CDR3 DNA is TGTGCCAGCAGTCCCCCCCGGTTCCGGAGTTCACCCCTCCACTTT.